This TCR beta chain came from a study of regulatory T cells in long-lasting Graves disease. The time point denotes: newly diagnosed GD, antithyroid drugs for less than 3 months. The authors made the TCR library using RNA they extracted from PBMCs. General study points: When disease was persistent, TRBV28, TRBJ1-2 and TRBJ2-5 were the favored segments.

The CDR3 totals 13 residues. In germline, CDR1 is DFQATT, CDR2 SNEGSKA (reference sequence). Trimming removed 6 bases from V and 4 bases from J; junction bases left unmatched: 9. On this clonotype: Antigen: not known.

Researchers made TCR beta libraries by using iRepertoire HTBI primers and running Arm-PCR on CDR3 regions. Per the study methods: Across all samples, just over 60 TRBV segments and more than 11 TRBJ segments were identified. TCRdb called the multiplex PCR reads again in MiXCR, with one record for every CDR3 protein. What appears here as the V and J calls and clone size reflects TCRdb's work, not the paper's. The sample shows hundreds of thousands of distinct CDR3 sequences, about 14% of them seen only once. This sample also belongs to another study, concerning T cells in Graves' hyperthyroidism and ophthalmopathy.

This chain joins TRBV20-1 and TRBJ2-7, with 7 bases fitting TRBD1. The receptor was isolated from a man aged 25-45 years with Graves disease. The starting material was peripheral blood mononuclear cells (PBMCs), obtained at new diagnosis, from a patient treated with antithyroid drugs. The CDR3 spells CSASGTVTYEQYF. CDR3 nucleotide sequence: TGCAGTGCCTCCGGGACAGTGACGTACGAGCAGTACTTC.